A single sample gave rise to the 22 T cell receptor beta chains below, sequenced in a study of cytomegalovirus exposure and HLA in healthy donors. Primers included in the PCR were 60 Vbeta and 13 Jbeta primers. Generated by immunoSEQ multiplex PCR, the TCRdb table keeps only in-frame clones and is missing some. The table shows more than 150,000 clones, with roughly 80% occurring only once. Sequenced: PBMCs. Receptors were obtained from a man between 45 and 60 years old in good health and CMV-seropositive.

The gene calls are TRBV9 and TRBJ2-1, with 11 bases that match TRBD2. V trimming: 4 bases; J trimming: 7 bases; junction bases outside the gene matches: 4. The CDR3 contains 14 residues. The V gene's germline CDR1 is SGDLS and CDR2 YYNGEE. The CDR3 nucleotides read TGTGCCAGCAGCCAGACTAGCGGGGAGAATGAGCAGTTCTTC. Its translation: CASSQTSGENEQFF.

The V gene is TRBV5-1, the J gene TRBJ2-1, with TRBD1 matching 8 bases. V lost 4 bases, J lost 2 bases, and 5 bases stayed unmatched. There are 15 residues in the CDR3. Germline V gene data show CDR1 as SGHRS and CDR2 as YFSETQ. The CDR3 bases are TGCGCCAGCAGCACTGACAGGGGCGCCTACAATGAGCAGTTCTTC. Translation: CASSTDRGAYNEQFF.

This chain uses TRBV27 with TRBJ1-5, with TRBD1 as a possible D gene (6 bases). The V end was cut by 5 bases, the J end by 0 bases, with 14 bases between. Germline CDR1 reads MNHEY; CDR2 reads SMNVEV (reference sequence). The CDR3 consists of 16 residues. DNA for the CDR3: TGTGCCAGCAGTCCTATCGACAGGTATAGCAATCAGCCCCAGCATTTT. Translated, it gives CASSPIDRYSNQPQHF.

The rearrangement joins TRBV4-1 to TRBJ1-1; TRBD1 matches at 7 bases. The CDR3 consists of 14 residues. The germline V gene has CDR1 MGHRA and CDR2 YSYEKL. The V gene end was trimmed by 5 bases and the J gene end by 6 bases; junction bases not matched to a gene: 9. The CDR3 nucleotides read TGCGCCAGCAGCGCAACAGGGGATGGTGCTGAAGCTTTCTTT. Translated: CASSATGDGAEAFF.

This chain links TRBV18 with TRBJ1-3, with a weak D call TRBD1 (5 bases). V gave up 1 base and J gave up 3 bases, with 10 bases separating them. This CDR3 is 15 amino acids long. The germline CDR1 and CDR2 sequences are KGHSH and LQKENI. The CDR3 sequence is CASSPLDTLGNTIYF. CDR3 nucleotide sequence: TGTGCCAGCTCACCACTGGACACACTTGGAAACACCATATATTTT.

CDR3 amino acids: CAIMAGVSETQYF. In DNA form, the CDR3 reads TGTGCCATCATGGCAGGGGTTAGCGAGACCCAGTACTTC. J is TRBJ2-5 and V is TRBV10-3; D possibly corresponds to TRBD1 (6 bases). Germline values: CDR1 ENHRY, CDR2 SYGVKD. CDR3 length: 13 amino acids. V was clipped by 7 bases and J by 5 bases, with 14 bases between them.

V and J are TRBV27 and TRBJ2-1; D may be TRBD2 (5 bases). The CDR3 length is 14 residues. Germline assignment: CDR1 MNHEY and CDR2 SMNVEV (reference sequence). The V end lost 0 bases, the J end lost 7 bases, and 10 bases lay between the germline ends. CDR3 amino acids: CASSLSTGRNEQFF. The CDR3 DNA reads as TGTGCCAGCAGTTTATCGACTGGGAGAAATGAGCAGTTCTTC.

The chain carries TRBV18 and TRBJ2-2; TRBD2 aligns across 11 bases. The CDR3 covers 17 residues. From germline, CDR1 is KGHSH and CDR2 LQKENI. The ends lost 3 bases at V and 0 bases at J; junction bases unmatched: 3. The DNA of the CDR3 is TGTGCCAGCTCACCCCTAGCGGGGGGATCGAACACCGGGGAGCTGTTTTTT. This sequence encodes CASSPLAGGSNTGELFF.

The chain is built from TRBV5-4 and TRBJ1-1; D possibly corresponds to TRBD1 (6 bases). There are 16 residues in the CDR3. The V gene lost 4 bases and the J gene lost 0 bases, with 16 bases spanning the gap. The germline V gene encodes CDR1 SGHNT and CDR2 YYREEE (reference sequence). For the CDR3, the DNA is TGTGCCAGCAGCAAGGGGGGGGCTTCCTTGAACACTGAAGCTTTCTTT. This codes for CASSKGGASLNTEAFF. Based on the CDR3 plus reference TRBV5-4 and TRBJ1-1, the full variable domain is ETGVTQSPTHLIKTRGQQVTLRCSSQSGHNTVSWYQQALGQGPQFIFQYYREEENGRGNFPPRFSGLQFPNYSSELNVNALELDDSALYLCASSKGGASLNTEAFFGQGTRLTVV.

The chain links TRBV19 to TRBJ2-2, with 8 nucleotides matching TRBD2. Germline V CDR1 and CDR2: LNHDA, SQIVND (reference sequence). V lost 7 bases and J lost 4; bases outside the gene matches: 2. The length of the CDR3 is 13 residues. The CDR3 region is CASTRGATGELFF. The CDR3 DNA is TGTGCCAGTACGCGGGGGGCCACCGGGGAGCTGTTTTTT.

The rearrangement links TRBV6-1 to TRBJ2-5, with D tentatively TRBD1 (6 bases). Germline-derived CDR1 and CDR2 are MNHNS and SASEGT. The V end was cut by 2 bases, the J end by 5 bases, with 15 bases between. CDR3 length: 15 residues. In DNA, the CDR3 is TGTGCCAGCAGTGAAATATACAGGGTCGGGGAGACCCAGTACTTC. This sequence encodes CASSEIYRVGETQYF.

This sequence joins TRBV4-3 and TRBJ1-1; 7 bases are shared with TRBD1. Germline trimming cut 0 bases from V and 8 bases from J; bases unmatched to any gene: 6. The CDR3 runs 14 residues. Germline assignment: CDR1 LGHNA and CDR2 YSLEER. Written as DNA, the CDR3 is TGCGCCAGCAGCCAAGACCGACAGGGCCGCGAAGCTTTCTTT. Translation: CASSQDRQGREAFF.

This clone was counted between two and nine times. The DNA for the CDR3 is TGTGCCAGCAGTGCCGGGACTAGCGGTTACAATGAGCAGTTCTTC. Amino acids: CASSAGTSGYNEQFF. This rearrangement joins TRBV6-1 to TRBJ2-1, with 11 bases fitting TRBD2. The CDR3 has 15 residues. The germline V gene has CDR1 MNHNS and CDR2 SASEGT. Trimming removed 4 bases from V and 4 bases from J; junction bases left unmatched: 3.

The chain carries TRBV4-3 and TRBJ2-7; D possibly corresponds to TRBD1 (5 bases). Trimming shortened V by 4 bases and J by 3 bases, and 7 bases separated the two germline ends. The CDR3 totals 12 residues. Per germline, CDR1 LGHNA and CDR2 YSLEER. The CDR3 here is CASSPRVYEQYF. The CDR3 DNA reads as TGCGCCAGCAGCCCCAGGGTCTACGAGCAGTACTTC.

The CDR3 sequence: CSVELPSSYEQYF. In nucleotides, the CDR3 is TGCAGCGTTGAACTACCAAGCTCCTACGAGCAGTACTTC. This chain connects TRBV29-1 to TRBJ2-7; D is uncertain. V gave up 2 bases and J gave up 0 bases, with 8 bases separating them. The CDR3 is 13 residues long. CDR1 is SQVTM, CDR2 ANQGSEA, per germline.

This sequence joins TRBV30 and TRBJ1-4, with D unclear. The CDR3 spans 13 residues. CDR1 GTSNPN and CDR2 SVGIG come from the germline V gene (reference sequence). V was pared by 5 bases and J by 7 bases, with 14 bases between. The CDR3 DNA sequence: TGTGCCTGGTCCCGGGGAGAGGGTGAAAAACTGTTTTTT. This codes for CAWSRGEGEKLFF.

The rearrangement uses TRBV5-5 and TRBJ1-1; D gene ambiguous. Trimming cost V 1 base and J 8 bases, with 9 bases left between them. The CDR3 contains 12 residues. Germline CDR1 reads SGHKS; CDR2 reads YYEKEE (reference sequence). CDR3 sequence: CASSLWPGEAFF. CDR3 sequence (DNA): TGTGCCAGCAGCTTGTGGCCGGGGGAAGCTTTCTTT.

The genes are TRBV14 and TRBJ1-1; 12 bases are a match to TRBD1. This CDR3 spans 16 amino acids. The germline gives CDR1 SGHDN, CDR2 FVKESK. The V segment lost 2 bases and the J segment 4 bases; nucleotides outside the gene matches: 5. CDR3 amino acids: CASSQIGDRGLTEAFF. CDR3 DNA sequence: TGTGCCAGCAGCCAAATAGGGGACAGGGGGCTCACTGAAGCTTTCTTT.

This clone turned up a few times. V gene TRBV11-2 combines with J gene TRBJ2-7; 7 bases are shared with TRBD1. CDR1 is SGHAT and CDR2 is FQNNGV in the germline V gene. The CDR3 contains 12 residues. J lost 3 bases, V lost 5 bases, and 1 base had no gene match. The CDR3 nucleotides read TGTGCCAGCAGCCGACAGGGCTACGAGCAGTACTTC. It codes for CASSRQGYEQYF.

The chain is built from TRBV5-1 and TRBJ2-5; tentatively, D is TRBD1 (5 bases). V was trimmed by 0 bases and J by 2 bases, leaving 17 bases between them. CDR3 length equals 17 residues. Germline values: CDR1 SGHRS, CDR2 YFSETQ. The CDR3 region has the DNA TGCGCCAGCAGCTTGGGGCTCATTTCTCAGGGTCAAGAGACCCAGTACTTC. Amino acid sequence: CASSLGLISQGQETQYF.

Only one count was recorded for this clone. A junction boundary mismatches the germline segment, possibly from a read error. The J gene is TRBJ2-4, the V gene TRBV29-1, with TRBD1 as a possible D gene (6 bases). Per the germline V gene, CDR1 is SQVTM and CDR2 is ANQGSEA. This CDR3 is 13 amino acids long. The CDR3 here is CSVDGISGDIQYF. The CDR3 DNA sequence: TGCAGCGTTGATGGCATCTCCGGGGACATTCAGTATTTC. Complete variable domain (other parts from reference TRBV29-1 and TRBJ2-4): SAVISQKPSRDICQRGTSLTIQCQVDSQVTMMFWYRQQPGQSLTLIATANQGSEATYESGFVIDKFPISRPNLTFSTLTVSNMSPEDSSIYLCSVDGISGDIQYFGAGTRLSVL.

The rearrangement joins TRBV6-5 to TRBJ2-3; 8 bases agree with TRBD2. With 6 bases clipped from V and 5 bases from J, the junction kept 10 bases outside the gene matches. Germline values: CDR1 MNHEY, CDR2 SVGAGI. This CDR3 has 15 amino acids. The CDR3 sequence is CASSRRGGGGDTQYF. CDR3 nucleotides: TGTGCCAGCAGCCGCCGGGGGGGCGGTGGAGATACGCAGTATTTT.